The source of this TCR beta chain is a study of T cell responses to AZD1222 COVID-19 vaccine. Broader study findings: Across the whole spike, CD4 TCRs peaked at regions 160-218 and 743-854. Repertoires were obtained only post-peak T cell response. The reported proportion of spike-specific TCRs targeting unmutated variant regions was nearly half.

This clone was recorded once. The antigen is unknown. TCRdb's table, derived via immunoSEQ multiplex PCR, lists solely in-frame clones and lacks some. Among more than 110,000 clones, about 88% were seen once, and the ten largest hold 3% to 4%. CDR1 is KGHSH, CDR2 LQKENI, per germline. With 3 bases clipped from V and 6 bases from J, the junction kept 11 bases outside the gene matches. This CDR3 contains 16 residues. V and J are TRBV18 and TRBJ2-7; 10 positions match TRBD1. The TCR comes from an adult who received the AZD1222 COVID-19 vaccine. Specimen: peripheral blood, collected 28 days after the second AZD1222 dose. The CDR3 sequence: CASSPTKGQGFSEQYF. The CDR3, as DNA: TGTGCCAGCTCACCGACCAAGGGACAGGGGTTTTCCGAGCAGTACTTC.